The rows below give T cell receptor beta chains drawn from one sample of a study of regulatory T cells in long-lasting Graves disease. One entry per CDR3 protein, called by TCRdb with MiXCR from the multiplex PCR reads. The data hold a few hundred thousand distinct CDR3 sequences, with roughly 23% observed a single time. The specimen was peripheral blood mononuclear cells (PBMCs), collected when the disease was refractory, from a patient treated with antithyroid drugs. The receptors were gathered from a female donor with Graves disease. The CDR3 runs from the conserved cysteine through the conserved F or W. The order of the fields is V gene, J gene, clone size, D gene, CDR3 protein, CDR3 DNA. A D gene is named only where the DNA matches it firmly. Rows may omit the clone size; those that give it use once, few, many or a size class.

>TRBV27|TRBJ1-6|few|.
CASSFGQGGSPLHF
TGTGCCAGCAGTTTCGGGCAGGGAGGTTCACCCCTCCACTTT
>TRBV9|TRBJ2-7|few|.
CASSVEQGSYEQYF
TGTGCCAGCAGCGTAGAACAGGGCTCCTACGAGCAGTACTTC
>TRBV20-1|TRBJ1-2|many|.
CSARDRLGYGYTF
TGCAGTGCTAGAGATCGACTGGGCTATGGCTACACCTTC
>TRBV10-1|TRBJ2-5|.|.
CAGSEGTTQETQYF
TGCGCCGGCAGTGAGGGTACGACACAAGAGACCCAGTACTTC
>TRBV5-4|TRBJ2-5|few|.
CASSLDRASETQYF
TGTGCCAGCAGCTTGGATAGGGCAAGTGAGACCCAGTACTTC
>TRBV3-1|TRBJ2-1|.|TRBD2
CASSQDPSGSSYNEQFF
TGTGCCAGCAGCCAAGATCCAAGCGGGAGTTCCTACAATGAGCAGTTCTTC
>TRBV28|TRBJ2-3|.|.
CASSLGQGIGDTQYF
TGTGCCAGCAGTTTGGGTCAGGGGATTGGAGATACGCAGTATTTT
>TRBV4-1|TRBJ1-5|once|.
CASSQVGSNQPQHF
TGCGCCAGCAGCCAAGTGGGTAGCAATCAGCCCCAGCATTTT
>TRBV20-1|TRBJ1-5|many|.
CSATTANQPQHF
TGCAGTGCCACAACAGCTAATCAGCCCCAGCATTTT
>TRBV5-1|TRBJ2-7|many|.
CASSYRGQLEQYF
TGCGCCAGCAGCTACCGGGGACAACTCGAGCAGTACTTC
>TRBV12-3/TRBV12-4|TRBJ2-7|many|.
CASTTRSRIPSGEQYF
TGTGCCAGCACCACCCGTTCTAGGATACCCTCGGGCGAGCAGTACTTC
>TRBV28|TRBJ2-3|many|TRBD1
CASSFTRQGEEDTQYF
TGTGCCAGCAGTTTCACCCGACAGGGTGAAGAGGATACGCAGTATTTT
>TRBV29-1|TRBJ2-1|many|.
CSVEGGGKGNEQFF
TGCAGCGTTGAAGGCGGCGGGAAGGGGAATGAGCAGTTCTTC
>TRBV5-1|TRBJ2-7|many|TRBD2
CASSPSGLAGTYEQYF
TGCGCCAGCAGCCCGTCGGGACTAGCGGGCACCTACGAGCAGTACTTC
>TRBV3-1|TRBJ2-1|.|.
CASSPAGTTWGNEQFF
TGTGCCAGCAGCCCTGCCGGGACCACATGGGGCAATGAGCAGTTCTTC
>TRBV7-9|TRBJ1-2|many|.
CASSLNGVNYGYTF
TGTGCCAGCAGCTTAAACGGGGTGAACTATGGCTACACCTTC
>TRBV5-1|TRBJ2-1|.|TRBD1
CASSTLGTVYNEQFF
TGCGCCAGCTCTACCTTAGGGACAGTATACAATGAGCAGTTCTTC
>TRBV27|TRBJ2-2|many|.
CASSKSTPGELFF
TGTGCCAGCAGCAAATCGACTCCCGGGGAGCTGTTTTTT
>TRBV4-2|TRBJ1-3|many|.
CASSQVGSGNTIYF
TGTGCCAGCAGCCAAGTGGGGTCGGGAAACACCATATATTTT
>TRBV28|TRBJ2-6|.|.
CASRDGGGGANVLTF
TGTGCCAGCAGGGACGGGGGTGGTGGGGCCAACGTCCTGACTTTC
>TRBV12-3/TRBV12-4|TRBJ2-2|many|.
CASSLTSQVWGTGELFF
TGTGCCAGCAGTTTAACGTCGCAGGTCTGGGGAACCGGGGAGCTGTTTTTT
>TRBV2|TRBJ2-7|many|.
CASSDDSSYEQYF
TGTGCCAGCAGTGACGACAGCAGCTACGAGCAGTACTTC
>TRBV27|TRBJ2-7|.|.
CASSLRWAYITWEQYF
TGTGCCAGCAGTTTAAGGTGGGCTTATATAACTTGGGAGCAGTACTTC
>TRBV28|TRBJ1-5|many|TRBD1
CASRKGLEGAQPQHF
TGTGCCAGCAGGAAGGGCTTGGAGGGGGCTCAGCCCCAGCATTTT
>TRBV27|TRBJ2-3|.|.
CASGGYTDTQYF
TGTGCCAGCGGCGGATATACAGATACGCAGTATTTT